These 30 T cell receptor beta chains originate from one sample sequenced in a study of blood T cell repertoires in COVID-19. Clones were sequenced by immunoSEQ multiplex PCR, and TCRdb holds only the in-frame ones, with some missing. The table lists approximately 300,000 clones, more than 85% of them singletons. Specimen: peripheral blood. The origin of the receptors is a man between 35 and 55 years old with acute or convalescent COVID-19.

The DNA for the CDR3 is TGTGCCAGCAGCCAAGTAACCCTAGCGGGGGGACTCACCGGGGAGCTGTTTTTT. It yields the protein CASSQVTLAGGLTGELFF. This chain joins TRBV14 and TRBJ2-2, with 11 positions matching TRBD2. This CDR3 contains 18 residues. J lost 4 bases, V lost 1 base, and 8 bases had no gene match. The germline CDR1 and CDR2 sequences are SGHDN and FVKESK.

This sequence joins TRBV6-1 and TRBJ2-7; no firm D call. With 1 base removed from V and 1 base from J, the gap between germline ends came to 11 bases. The CDR3 runs to 15 residues. Per the germline V gene, CDR1 is MNHNS and CDR2 is SASEGT. CDR3 nucleotides: TGTGCCAGCAGTGAAGTATATTCGCGGTCCTACGAGCAGTACTTC. This gives the protein CASSEVYSRSYEQYF.

The V gene is TRBV7-9, the J gene TRBJ2-3, with 12 nucleotides matching TRBD2. Germline V gene data show CDR1 as SEHNR and CDR2 as FQNEAQ (reference sequence). With V trimmed by 6 bases and J by 2 bases, 9 bases remained unmatched. This CDR3 region has 17 residues. CDR3 region: CASRSMTSGGTTDTQYF. CDR3 DNA sequence: TGTGCCAGCAGATCGATGACTAGCGGGGGAACCACAGATACGCAGTATTTT. The full variable domain, rest sourced from reference TRBV7-9 and TRBJ2-3, is DTGVSQNPRHKITKRGQNVTFRCDPISEHNRLYWYRQTLGQGPEFLTYFQNEAQLEKSRLLSDRFSAERPKGSFSTLEIQRTEQGDSAMYLCASRSMTSGGTTDTQYFGPGTRLTVL.

This chain connects TRBV7-9 to TRBJ2-3; 10 bases line up with TRBD2. The CDR3 is made up of 15 amino acids. The trim removed 5 bases at V and 5 bases at J, leaving 7 bases unmatched. Germline CDR1 is SEHNR and CDR2 is FQNEAQ (reference sequence). The CDR3 reads CASSPGTSVRDTQYF. The DNA of the CDR3 is TGTGCCAGCAGCCCCGGGACTAGCGTGAGAGATACGCAGTATTTT.

The CDR3 region has the DNA TGCGCCAGCAGCGAGACACAGGGGGCCACTGAAGCTTTCTTT. Amino acids: CASSETQGATEAFF. The chain recombines TRBV10-2 with TRBJ1-1, with 9 bases lining up with TRBD1. This CDR3 is 14 amino acids long. Germline V lookup: CDR1 WSHSY, CDR2 SAAADI. Losses at the gene ends were 6 bases for V and 4 bases for J; bases not matched to a gene: 6.

The chain uses TRBV10-3 and TRBJ1-6; 7 positions match TRBD1. V gave up 6 bases and J gave up 8 bases; unmatched junction bases: 7. The CDR3 consists of 14 residues. Germline V gene lookup returns CDR1 ENHRY and CDR2 SYGVKD. The CDR3 loop is CAIRARDSYSPLHF. The CDR3 nucleotides are TGTGCCATCAGAGCCCGGGACAGTTATTCACCCCTCCACTTT.

The rearrangement uses TRBV18 and TRBJ2-7, with 10 bases fitting TRBD1. The CDR3 has 15 amino acids. V lost 3 bases to trimming and J lost 5 bases; unmatched junction nucleotides: 7. Germline-derived CDR1 and CDR2 are KGHSH and LQKENI. The CDR3 region has the DNA TGTGCCAGCTCACCGACAGGGGGCGCGTCCGACGAGCAGTACTTC. Translation: CASSPTGGASDEQYF.

The gene calls are TRBV12-3 or TRBV12-4 and TRBJ2-3; D uncertain. The CDR3 extends over 12 amino acids. Trimming removed 6 bases from V and 12 bases from J, with 16 bases in between. Here the CDR3 DNA reads TGTGCCAGCAGCCTGCCGAGATCCGCACAGTATTTT. Its protein is CASSLPRSAQYF.

The chain is built from TRBV3-1 (or the pseudogene TRBV3-2) and TRBJ2-7; 9 nucleotides align to TRBD2. CDR3 length equals 18 residues. The junction had 9 bases not matched to a gene; V was cut back by 0 bases and J by 0 bases. CDR1 and CDR2 (germline): LGHDT, YNNKEL (reference sequence). DNA of the CDR3: TGTGCCAGCAGCCAAGACCAAGCGGGGGGTCTCAGCTCCTACGAGCAGTACTTC. Amino acids: CASSQDQAGGLSSYEQYF.

The J gene is TRBJ2-2, the V gene TRBV6-5; TRBD2 might be the D (6 bases). The CDR3 consists of 16 residues. Trimming removed 4 bases from V and 2 bases from J, with 14 bases in between. Germline values: CDR1 MNHEY, CDR2 SVGAGI. CDR3 coding DNA: TGTGCCAGCAGTTTCCCAGCGGGCGGTAACACCGGGGAGCTGTTTTTT. Its protein product is CASSFPAGGNTGELFF.

This clone was seen a single time. The chain uses TRBV5-1 and TRBJ2-2, with 9 bases that match TRBD1. CDR3 length: 14 residues. Per germline, CDR1 SGHRS and CDR2 YFSETQ. V was pared by 3 bases and J by 5 bases, with 2 bases of the junction left unmatched. CDR3 in amino acids: CASSSGTGTGELFF. The CDR3 DNA follows: TGCGCCAGCAGCTCCGGGACAGGGACCGGGGAGCTGTTTTTT.

The chain couples TRBV6-1 to TRBJ1-3; D is undetermined. Looked up from germline, CDR1 is MNHNS and CDR2 is SASEGT. This CDR3 comprises 13 residues. V shed 2 bases and J shed 1 base, with 3 bases lying between them. CDR3 bases: TGTGCCAGCAGTGAACAGTCTGGAAACACCATATATTTT. Amino acid sequence: CASSEQSGNTIYF.

This chain uses TRBV18 with TRBJ1-2, with D uncertain. This CDR3 has 14 residues. V lost 3 bases and J 5 bases, leaving 13 bases between the germline ends. CDR1 is KGHSH and CDR2 is LQKENI in the germline V gene. The CDR3 nucleotides read TGTGCCAGCTCACCGGGCAGTGGAGGGTATGGCTACACCTTC. Translated: CASSPGSGGYGYTF.

The chain couples TRBV19 to TRBJ1-1; D perhaps matches TRBD1 (5 bases). V dropped 3 bases and J dropped 2 bases, with 13 bases sitting between them. The CDR3 is 15 amino acids. Germline V CDR1 and CDR2: LNHDA, SQIVND (reference sequence). CDR3 region: CASSMGGLLNTEAFF. As DNA, the CDR3 is TGTGCCAGTAGTATGGGGGGACTCCTAAACACTGAAGCTTTCTTT.

The sample holds a few counts of this clone. This sequence joins TRBV11-3 and TRBJ2-3; D is possibly TRBD1 (5 bases). Trimming took off 1 base at V and 8 bases at J, with 13 bases between the two ends. This CDR3 is 14 amino acids long. Germline CDR1 and CDR2: SGHNT and YENEEA. CDR3: CASSLGRTTGTQYF. The CDR3 DNA reads TGTGCCAGCAGCTTAGGCAGGACAACGGGTACGCAGTATTTT.

This rearrangement joins TRBV6-6 to TRBJ1-2, with a weak D call TRBD1 (5 bases). Germline V lookup: CDR1 MNHNY, CDR2 SVGAGI (reference sequence). The V end lost 0 bases, the J end lost 6 bases, and 8 bases lay between the germline ends. The length of the CDR3 is 13 residues. The CDR3 loop reads CASSYSGGDGYTF. In DNA form, the CDR3 reads TGTGCCAGCAGTTACTCGGGAGGGGATGGCTACACCTTC.

V is TRBV6-5 and J is TRBJ2-3; 7 nucleotides match TRBD2. There are 14 residues in the CDR3. The trim removed 5 bases at V and 3 bases at J, leaving 5 bases unmatched. Germline V CDR1 and CDR2: MNHEY, SVGAGI. For the CDR3, the DNA is TGTGCCAGCAGTCCGGTGGGAGGGACAGATACGCAGTATTTT. Its protein product is CASSPVGGTDTQYF.

The rearrangement links TRBV2 to TRBJ1-1; D possibly corresponds to TRBD1 (5 bases). Trimming left V 2 bases short and J 11 bases short, with 15 bases between. The CDR3 is 13 residues long. The germline V gene has CDR1 SNHLY and CDR2 FYNNEI. The CDR3 spells CASSEYGGYAAFF. In DNA form, the CDR3 reads TGTGCCAGCAGTGAATACGGGGGTTACGCGGCTTTCTTT.

This rearrangement joins TRBV19 to TRBJ2-7; possible D gene TRBD2, 6 bases. Germline V lookup: CDR1 LNHDA, CDR2 SQIVND (reference sequence). CDR3 length equals 14 residues. Trimming left V 5 bases short and J 6 bases short, with 17 bases between. The CDR3: CASSLAGGNGEQYF. In DNA form, the CDR3 reads TGTGCCAGTAGTCTCGCCGGGGGAAACGGCGAGCAGTACTTC.

The gene calls are TRBV2 and TRBJ1-1, with a weak D call TRBD1 (5 bases). In germline, CDR1 is SNHLY, CDR2 FYNNEI. This CDR3 is 14 amino acids long. V shed 6 bases and J shed 3 bases, with 14 bases lying between them. DNA for the CDR3: TGTGCCAGCAGCCTTCAGGGTGGGGACACTGAAGCTTTCTTT. This translates into CASSLQGGDTEAFF.

The CDR3 bases are TGTGCCAGCAGTCTACAGGGCGCGGAGGATACGCAGTATTTT. The encoded protein is CASSLQGAEDTQYF. The chain joins TRBV7-2 to TRBJ2-3; D is possibly TRBD1 (6 bases). This CDR3 has 14 residues. Germline V gives CDR1 SGHTA, CDR2 FQGNSA. Trimming shortened V by 6 bases and J by 6 bases, and 16 bases separated the two germline ends.

This clone was found a few times. The rearrangement links TRBV24-1 to TRBJ2-1; maybe TRBD1 (6 bases). Trimming pared 0 bases from V and 10 bases from J, leaving 24 bases between. Per the germline V gene, CDR1 is KGHDR and CDR2 is SFDVKD. This CDR3 is 18 amino acids long. CDR3 sequence: CATSDLQIGQGLRGEQFF. CDR3 DNA sequence: TGTGCCACCAGTGATTTGCAGATCGGGCAGGGCCTAAGGGGGGAGCAGTTCTTC.

Comments on this clone: A read error may produce the germline difference seen at one junction end. The genes are TRBV2 and TRBJ2-7, with D tentatively TRBD2 (5 bases). This CDR3 is 11 amino acids long. Germline V CDR1 and CDR2: SNHLY, FYNNEI. The CDR3 sequence: CASSGEGPTPF. The CDR3 DNA reads as TGTGCCAGCAGCGGCGAGGGTCCCACACCTTTC.

Here the CDR3 reads CASSLVGEQFF. Written as DNA, the CDR3 is TGTGCCAGCAGTTTAGTCGGTGAGCAGTTCTTC. The chain employs TRBV28 and TRBJ2-1; the D is unclear. The CDR3 runs to 11 residues. With 2 bases removed from V and 9 bases from J, the gap between germline ends came to 5 bases. The germline V gene has CDR1 MDHEN and CDR2 SYDVKM. The full variable domain, rest sourced from reference TRBV28 and TRBJ2-1, is DVKVTQSSRYLVKRTGEKVFLECVQDMDHENMFWYRQDPGLGLRLIYFSYDVKMKEKGDIPEGYSVSREKKERFSLILESASTNQTSMYLCASSLVGEQFFGPGTRLTVL.

The chain recombines TRBV5-4 with TRBJ2-1, with D hard to call. Trimming removed 7 bases from V and 10 bases from J, with 9 bases in between. Germline values: CDR1 SGHNT, CDR2 YYREEE (reference sequence). The CDR3 loop spans 10 amino acids. In DNA form, the CDR3 reads TGTGCCAGCTCTGGAGACGAGCAGTTCTTC. Its translation: CASSGDEQFF.

CDR3 nucleotide sequence: TGTGCCAGCAGTCAAGACAGGGCTTACACTGAAGCTTTCTTT. This sequence encodes CASSQDRAYTEAFF. The chain links TRBV5-4 to TRBJ1-1; 7 bases align to TRBD1. V lost 5 bases to trimming and J lost 3 bases; unmatched junction nucleotides: 7. The CDR3 is 14 amino acids. Germline CDR1 and CDR2: SGHNT and YYREEE (reference sequence).

This clone was seen only once. J is TRBJ1-1 and V is TRBV3-1 (or the pseudogene TRBV3-2); D may be TRBD1 (5 bases). This CDR3 is built from 11 residues. The germline CDR1 and CDR2 sequences are LGHDT and YNNKEL (reference sequence). Trimming pared 0 bases from V and 10 bases from J, leaving 6 bases between. CDR3: CASSQEGGAFF. In nucleotides, the CDR3 is TGTGCCAGCAGCCAAGAGGGGGGAGCTTTCTTT.

V usage is TRBV18 and J usage is TRBJ1-3; D remains unclear. V was shortened by 0 bases and J by 3 bases, with 12 bases between the two germline ends. The V gene's germline CDR1 is KGHSH and CDR2 LQKENI. The CDR3 spans 16 residues. DNA for the CDR3: TGTGCCAGCTCACCACCGAGGCTGTCGGATGGAAACACCATATATTTT. Translating it yields CASSPPRLSDGNTIYF.

The chain carries TRBV19 and TRBJ1-4, with D possibly TRBD1 on 6 matching bases. Germline CDR1 LNHDA, CDR2 SQIVND (reference sequence). The germline V and J ends were trimmed by 3 bases and 4 bases, with 12 bases remaining between them. This CDR3 has 15 amino acids. CDR3 residues: CASSIREGVNEKLFF. CDR3 sequence (DNA): TGTGCCAGTAGTATTCGGGAGGGGGTTAATGAAAAACTGTTTTTT.

The V gene is TRBV5-6, the J gene TRBJ2-1; tentative D call: TRBD2 (6 bases). V was shortened by 1 base and J by 12 bases, with 17 bases between the two germline ends. The CDR3 contains 14 residues. Germline-derived CDR1 and CDR2 are SGHDT and YYEEEE. CDR3 nucleotide sequence: TGTGCCAGCAGCTTGTGGCGGGACCCCCGGGGGCAGTTCTTC. Translated, it gives CASSLWRDPRGQFF. The variable domain in full, with the rest retrieved from reference TRBV5-6 and TRBJ2-1, is DAGVTQSPTHLIKTRGQQVTLRCSPKSGHDTVSWYQQALGQGPQFIFQYYEEEERQRGNFPDRFSGHQFPNYSSELNVNALLLGDSALYLCASSLWRDPRGQFFGPGTRLTVL.